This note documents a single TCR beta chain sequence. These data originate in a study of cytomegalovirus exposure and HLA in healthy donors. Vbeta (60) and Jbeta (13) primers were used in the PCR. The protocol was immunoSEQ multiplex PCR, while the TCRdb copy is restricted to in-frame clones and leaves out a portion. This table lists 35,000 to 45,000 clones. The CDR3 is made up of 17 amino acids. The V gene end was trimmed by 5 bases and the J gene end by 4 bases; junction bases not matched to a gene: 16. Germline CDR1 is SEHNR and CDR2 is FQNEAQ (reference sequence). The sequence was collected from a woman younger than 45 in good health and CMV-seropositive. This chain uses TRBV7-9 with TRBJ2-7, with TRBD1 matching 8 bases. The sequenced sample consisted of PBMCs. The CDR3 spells CASSPQERTGPRYEQYF. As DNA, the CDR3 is TGTGCCAGCAGCCCACAAGAGAGGACAGGGCCCCGGTACGAGCAGTACTTC.